A single sample gave rise to the 2 T cell receptor beta chains below, sequenced in a study of shared clonotypes between healthy human individuals. Produced via immunoSEQ multiplex PCR; TCRdb's table is partial and in-frame only. The repertoire holds roughly 700,000 clones, with around 90% as singletons. Sequenced material: memory CD8+ T cells from PBMCs. Described subset: CD45RO+ cells pooled with CCR7-negative TemRA cells. Source of these receptors: a man aged 18 to 35 in good health. Some clones in this sample may be carry-over from other donors' samples.

CDR3 residues: CAWSALYYEQYF. CDR3 DNA sequence: TGTGCCTGGAGTGCGTTGTACTACGAGCAGTACTTC. This chain links TRBV30 with TRBJ2-7, with unresolved D. Trimming cost V 1 base and J 3 bases, with 7 bases left between them. CDR1 is GTSNPN, CDR2 SVGIG, per germline (reference sequence). The CDR3 is 12 amino acids.

This rearrangement joins TRBV7-3 to TRBJ2-1, with a weak D call TRBD2 (6 bases). The CDR3 runs to 15 residues. The V gene lost 1 base and the J gene lost 4 bases, with 11 bases spanning the gap. CDR1 and CDR2 (germline): SGHTA, FQGTGA. CDR3 residues: CASSLRGGAYNEQFF. CDR3 in DNA: TGTGCCAGCAGCTTAAGGGGAGGAGCATACAATGAGCAGTTCTTC.